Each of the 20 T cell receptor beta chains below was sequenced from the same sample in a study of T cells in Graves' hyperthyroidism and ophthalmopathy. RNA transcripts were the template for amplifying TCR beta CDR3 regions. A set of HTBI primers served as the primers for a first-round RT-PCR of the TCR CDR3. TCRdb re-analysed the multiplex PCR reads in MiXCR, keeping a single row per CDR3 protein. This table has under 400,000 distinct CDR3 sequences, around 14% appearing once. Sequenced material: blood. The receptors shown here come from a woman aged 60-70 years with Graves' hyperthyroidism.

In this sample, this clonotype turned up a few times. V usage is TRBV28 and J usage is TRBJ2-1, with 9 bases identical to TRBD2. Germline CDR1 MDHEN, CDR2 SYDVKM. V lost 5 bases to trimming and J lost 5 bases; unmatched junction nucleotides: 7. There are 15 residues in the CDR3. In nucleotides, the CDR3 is TGTGCCAGCAGTCCTCCTAGCGGGGATCACAATGAGCAGTTCTTC. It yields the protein CASSPPSGDHNEQFF.

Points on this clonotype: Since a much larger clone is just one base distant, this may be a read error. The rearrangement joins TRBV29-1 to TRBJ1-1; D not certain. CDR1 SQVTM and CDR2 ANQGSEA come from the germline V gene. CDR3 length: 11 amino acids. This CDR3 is CSVKMNTKAFF. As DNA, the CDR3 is TGCAGCGTTAAGATGAACACTAAAGCTTTCTTT.

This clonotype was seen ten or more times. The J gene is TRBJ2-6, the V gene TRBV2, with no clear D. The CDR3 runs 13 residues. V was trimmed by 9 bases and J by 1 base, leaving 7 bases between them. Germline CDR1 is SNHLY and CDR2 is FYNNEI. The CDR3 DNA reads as TGTGCCAGAGGACGGTCTGGGGCCAACGTCCTGACTTTC. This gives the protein CARGRSGANVLTF. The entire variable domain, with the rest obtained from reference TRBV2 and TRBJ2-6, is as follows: EPEVTQTPSHQVTQMGQEVILRCVPISNHLYFYWYRQILGQKVEFLVSFYNNEISEKSEIFDDQFSVERPDGSNFTLKIRSTKLEDSAMYFCARGRSGANVLTFGAGSRLTVL.

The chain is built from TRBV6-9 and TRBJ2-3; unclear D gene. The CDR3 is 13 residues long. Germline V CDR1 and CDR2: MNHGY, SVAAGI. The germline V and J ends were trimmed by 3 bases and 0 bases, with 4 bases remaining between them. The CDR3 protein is CASSYPSTDTQYF. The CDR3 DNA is TGTGCCAGCAGTTACCCCAGCACAGATACGCAGTATTTT.

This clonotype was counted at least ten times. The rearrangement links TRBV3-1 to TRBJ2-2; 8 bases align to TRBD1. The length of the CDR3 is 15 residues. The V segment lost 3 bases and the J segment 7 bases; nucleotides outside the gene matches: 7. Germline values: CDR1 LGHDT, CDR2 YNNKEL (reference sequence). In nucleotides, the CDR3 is TGTGCCAGCAGCCATGGACAGGGAGCCCGCGGGGAGCTGTTTTTT. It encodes CASSHGQGARGELFF.

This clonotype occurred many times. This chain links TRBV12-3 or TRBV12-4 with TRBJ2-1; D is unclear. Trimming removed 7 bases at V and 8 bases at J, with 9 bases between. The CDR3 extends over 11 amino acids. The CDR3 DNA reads TGTGCCAGCACCATCGGCGATGAGCAGTTCTTC. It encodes CASTIGDEQFF.

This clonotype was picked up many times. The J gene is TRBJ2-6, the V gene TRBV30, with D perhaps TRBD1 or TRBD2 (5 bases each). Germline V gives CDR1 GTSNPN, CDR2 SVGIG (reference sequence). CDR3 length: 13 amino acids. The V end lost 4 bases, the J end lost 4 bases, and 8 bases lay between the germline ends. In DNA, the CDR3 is TGTGCCTGGACCGAGGGGGGGGCCAACGTCCTGACTTTC. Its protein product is CAWTEGGANVLTF.

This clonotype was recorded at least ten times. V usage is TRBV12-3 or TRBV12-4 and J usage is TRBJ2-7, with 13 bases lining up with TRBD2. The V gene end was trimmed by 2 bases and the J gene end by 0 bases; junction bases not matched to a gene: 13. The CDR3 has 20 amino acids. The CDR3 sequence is CASSLSRRGLAGANSYEQYF. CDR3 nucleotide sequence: TGTGCCAGCAGTTTAAGTAGGCGAGGACTAGCGGGAGCTAACTCCTACGAGCAGTACTTC.

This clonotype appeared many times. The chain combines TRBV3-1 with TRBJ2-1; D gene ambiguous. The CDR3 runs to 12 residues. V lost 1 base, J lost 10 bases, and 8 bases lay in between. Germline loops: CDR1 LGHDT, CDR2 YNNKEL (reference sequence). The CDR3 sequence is CASSQGSLEQFF. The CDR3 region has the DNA TGTGCCAGCAGCCAAGGTAGTCTAGAGCAGTTCTTC.

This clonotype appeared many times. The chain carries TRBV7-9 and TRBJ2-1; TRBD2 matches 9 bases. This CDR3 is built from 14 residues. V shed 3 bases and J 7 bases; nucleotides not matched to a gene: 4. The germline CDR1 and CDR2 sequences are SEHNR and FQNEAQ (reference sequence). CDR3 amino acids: CASSFGGRGNEQFF. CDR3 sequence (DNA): TGTGCCAGCAGCTTCGGCGGGAGGGGGAATGAGCAGTTCTTC. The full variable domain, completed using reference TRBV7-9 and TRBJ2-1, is DTGVSQNPRHKITKRGQNVTFRCDPISEHNRLYWYRQTLGQGPEFLTYFQNEAQLEKSRLLSDRFSAERPKGSFSTLEIQRTEQGDSAMYLCASSFGGRGNEQFFGPGTRLTVL.

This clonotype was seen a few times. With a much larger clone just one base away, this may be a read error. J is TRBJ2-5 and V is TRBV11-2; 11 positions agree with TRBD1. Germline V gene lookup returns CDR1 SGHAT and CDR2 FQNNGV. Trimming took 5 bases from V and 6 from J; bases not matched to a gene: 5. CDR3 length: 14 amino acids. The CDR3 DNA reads TGTGCCAGCAGCCTCGGGACAGGGGGGAAGACCCAGTACTTC. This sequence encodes CASSLGTGGKTQYF.

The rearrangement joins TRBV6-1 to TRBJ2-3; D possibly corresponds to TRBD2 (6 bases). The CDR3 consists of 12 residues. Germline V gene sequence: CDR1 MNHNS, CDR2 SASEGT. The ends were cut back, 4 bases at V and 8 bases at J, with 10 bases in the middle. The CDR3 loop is CASSGMGGTQYF. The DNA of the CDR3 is TGTGCCAGCAGTGGAATGGGGGGTACGCAGTATTTT.

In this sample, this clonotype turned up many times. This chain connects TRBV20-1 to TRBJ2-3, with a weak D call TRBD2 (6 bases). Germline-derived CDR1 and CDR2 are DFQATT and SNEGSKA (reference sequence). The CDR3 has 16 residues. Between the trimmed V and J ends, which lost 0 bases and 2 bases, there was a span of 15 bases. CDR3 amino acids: CSARDFYGRNTDTQYF. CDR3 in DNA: TGCAGTGCTAGAGATTTCTACGGGAGAAACACAGATACGCAGTATTTT.

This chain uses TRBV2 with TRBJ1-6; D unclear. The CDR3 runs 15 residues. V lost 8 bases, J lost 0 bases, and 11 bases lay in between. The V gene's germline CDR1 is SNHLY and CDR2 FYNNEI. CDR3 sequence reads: CASLPASSYNSPLHF. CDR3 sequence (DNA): TGTGCCAGCTTGCCGGCGAGCTCCTATAATTCACCCCTCCACTTT.

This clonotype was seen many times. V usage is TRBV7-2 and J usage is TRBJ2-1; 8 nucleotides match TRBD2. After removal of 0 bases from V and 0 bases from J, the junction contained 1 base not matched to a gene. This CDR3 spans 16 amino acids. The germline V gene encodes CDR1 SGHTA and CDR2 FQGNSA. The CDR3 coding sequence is TGTGCCAGCAGCTTAGCTGGGACTAGCTCCTACAATGAGCAGTTCTTC. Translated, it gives CASSLAGTSSYNEQFF.

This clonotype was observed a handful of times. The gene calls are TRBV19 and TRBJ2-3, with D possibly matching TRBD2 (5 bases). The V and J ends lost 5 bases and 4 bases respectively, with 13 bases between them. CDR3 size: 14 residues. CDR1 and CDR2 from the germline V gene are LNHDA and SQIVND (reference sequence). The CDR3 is CASSLRGPPDTQYF. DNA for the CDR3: TGTGCCAGTAGTCTTCGGGGTCCCCCAGATACGCAGTATTTT.

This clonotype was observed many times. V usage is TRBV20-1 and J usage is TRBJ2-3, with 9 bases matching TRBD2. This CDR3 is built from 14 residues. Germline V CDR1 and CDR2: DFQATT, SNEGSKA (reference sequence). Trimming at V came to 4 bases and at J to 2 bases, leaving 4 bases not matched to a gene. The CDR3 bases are TGCAGTGCTAAACTAGCGGGCCTCACAGATACGCAGTATTTT. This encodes CSAKLAGLTDTQYF.

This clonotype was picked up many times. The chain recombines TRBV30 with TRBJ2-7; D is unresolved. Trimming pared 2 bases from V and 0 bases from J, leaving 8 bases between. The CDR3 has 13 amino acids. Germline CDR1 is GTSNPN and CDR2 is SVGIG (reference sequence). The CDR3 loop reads CAWSHSSSYEQYF. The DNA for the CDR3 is TGTGCCTGGAGTCACAGTAGCTCCTACGAGCAGTACTTC.

This CDR3 is CASSARQGAYNEQFF. The CDR3 DNA reads TGTGCCAGCAGCGCCCGACAGGGGGCCTACAATGAGCAGTTCTTC. The genes are TRBV7-9 and TRBJ2-1; 9 positions match TRBD1. The V gene end was trimmed by 5 bases and the J gene end by 2 bases; junction bases not matched to a gene: 4. The CDR3 sequence is 15 residues long. CDR1 and CDR2 from the germline V gene are SEHNR and FQNEAQ (reference sequence).

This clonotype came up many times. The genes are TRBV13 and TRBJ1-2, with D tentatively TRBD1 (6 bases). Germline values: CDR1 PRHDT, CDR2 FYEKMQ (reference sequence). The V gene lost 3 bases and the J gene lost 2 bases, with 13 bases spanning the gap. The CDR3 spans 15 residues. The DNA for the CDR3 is TGTGCCAGCAGCTTGGGAGAGGGGGGAAACTATGGCTACACCTTC. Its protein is CASSLGEGGNYGYTF. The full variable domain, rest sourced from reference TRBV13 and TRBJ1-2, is AAGVIQSPRHLIKEKRETATLKCYPIPRHDTVYWYQQGPGQDPQFLISFYEKMQSDKGSIPDRFSAQQFSDYHSELNMSSLELGDSALYFCASSLGEGGNYGYTFGSGTRLTVV.